What follows is one T cell receptor (beta chain) and its context. The antigen it recognizes is unknown. Per-nucleotide qualities are absent, and no much larger clonotype sits a single base away. CDR1 is given as MDHEN and CDR2 as SYDVKM, both from the germline V gene. From V the trimming removes 7 bases and from J it removes 3 bases, while the gene matches leave 13 bases of the junction unaccounted for. From its cysteine to its phenylalanine, the CDR3 spans 17 amino acids. This entry keeps only the CDR3 DNA: 51 bases, framed from base 1. Genomic DNA was extracted with the Qiagen DNeasy kit from unsorted PBMCs and from negatively selected CD4+ and CD8+ fractions. TCR beta CDR3 regions were subjected to amplification by immunoSEQ multiplex PCR with primers that anneal to V and J segments. Amplification bias was minimized using a synthetic immune receptor repertoire, and residual bias was removed computationally after sequencing. The paper's processing steps were these. Repertoire diversity was quantified as the Shannon entropy index using custom Python scripts. Unsorted, CD4+ and CD8+ repertoires were examined separately, except in combined analyses, for which CD4+ and CD8+ sequences were merged in silico. The table comes from immuneACCESS by way of TCRdb, which keeps in-frame sequences with V and J called. Part of the clones is missing from these tables; in studies checked, under half for an unresolved V gene and the rest for unknown reasons. The DNA gave D and trimming, while V, J and clone size come from that table. A total of more than 30,000 clones appear in this sample, around 90% of them only once. Over 1% of the sample comes from the top ten.

The entry originates in a study of PD-1 blockade in classical Hodgkin lymphoma (dated by TCRdb to between 2020 and 2021). Regarding the research as a whole: The study used TCR beta sequencing and CyTOF to define a peripheral blood immune signature of response to PD-1 blockade in classical Hodgkin lymphoma.

What the work shows at the level of the full study, not this receptor alone: Baseline TCR diversity was reported as lower in newly diagnosed patients than in healthy donors, and lower still in relapsed/refractory patients. The study covered only a single clinical trial cohort, and the causes of the repertoire differences, possibly disease activity or prior therapy, were still not defined.

The time point label, read with the paper, signifies: newly diagnosed, previously untreated cHL patient sample. Using a Miltenyi CD4+ T cell isolation kit, CD4+ T cells were purified from thawed PBMCs through magnetic negative selection. As a comparison group for the relapsed/refractory trial patients, PBMCs from patients with newly diagnosed, previously untreated classical Hodgkin lymphoma were sequenced. Peripheral blood was collected in 8 mL Vacutainer Cell Preparation Tubes, from which PBMCs were isolated by centrifugation and then cryopreserved. Purified CD4+ and CD8+ fractions were prepared only for cases where an additional PBMC sample was available. Magnetically labelled cells were removed on LS columns in a quadroMACS separator, and the flow-through was retained as the purified fraction.

The clonotype was recovered from a human donor with classical Hodgkin lymphoma. The chain is assembled from TRBV28 and TRBJ2-7; 12 of the junction bases match TRBD2. Sequenced: CD4+ T cells from blood. The DNA sequence is as follows: TGTGCCAGCAACCGAAACCCTCTAGCGGGAGGGATCTACGAGCAGTACTTC. Translation gives CASNRNPLAGGIYEQYF.